This T cell receptor beta chain appears in the sequencing data of a study of response to subunit inactivated influenza vaccine. Notes on the study in general: Every seasonal influenza vaccination brings in few new T cells, the authors suggested.

MiXCR, applied by TCRdb to the RT-PCR reads, yields one record per CDR3 protein. The data hold hundreds of thousands of distinct CDR3 sequences, with approximately 18% observed a single time. This clonotype was picked up a small number of times. Antigen unknown. CDR3 length: 15 amino acids. Trimming left V 3 bases short and J 5 bases short, with 16 bases between. Per germline, CDR1 DFQATT and CDR2 SNEGSKA (reference sequence). This TCR came from a man aged 50-59 years who received an inactivated influenza vaccine. This chain joins TRBV20-1 and TRBJ2-2; tentative D call: TRBD1 (8 bases). The sequences come from PBMCs from blood, collected more than 4 days after vaccination. CDR3 DNA sequence: TGCAGTGCTAGTAAACAGGGGGGGAGAACCGGGGAGCTGTTTTTT. It yields the protein CSASKQGGRTGELFF.